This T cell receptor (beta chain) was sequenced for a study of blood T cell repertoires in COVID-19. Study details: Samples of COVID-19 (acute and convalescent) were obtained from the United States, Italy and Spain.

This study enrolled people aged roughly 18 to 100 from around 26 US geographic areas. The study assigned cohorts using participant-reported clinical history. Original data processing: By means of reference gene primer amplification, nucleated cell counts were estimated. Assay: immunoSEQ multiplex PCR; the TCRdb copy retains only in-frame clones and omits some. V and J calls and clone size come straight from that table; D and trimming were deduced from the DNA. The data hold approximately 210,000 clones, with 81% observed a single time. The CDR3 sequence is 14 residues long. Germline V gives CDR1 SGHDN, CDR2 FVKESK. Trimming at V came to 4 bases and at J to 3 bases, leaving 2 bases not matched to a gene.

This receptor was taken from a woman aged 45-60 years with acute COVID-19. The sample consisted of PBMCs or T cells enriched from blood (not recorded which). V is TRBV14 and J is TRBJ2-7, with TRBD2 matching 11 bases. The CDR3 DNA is TGTGCCAGCAGCCTGCTAGCGGGGGGCTACGAGCAGTACTTC. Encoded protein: CASSLLAGGYEQYF.